The text below deals with one T cell receptor (beta chain). Study processing details: Quantification of nucleated cells was approximated via reference gene primer amplification. The protocol was immunoSEQ multiplex PCR, while the TCRdb copy is restricted to in-frame clones and leaves out a portion. Clonal size and the V and J genes are those of that table, whereas D and trimming came from the DNA. Of about 180,000 clones in the sample, approximately 87% were seen once. This sample is part of a study of blood T cell repertoires in COVID-19. The origin of this receptor is a person between 70 and 80 years old with COVID-19, enrolled during active disease. The sequenced material came from peripheral blood.

The CDR3 coding sequence is TGTGCCAGCAGCTCTTACAGGGGCGAAAAACTGTTTTTT. Its translation: CASSSYRGEKLFF. V usage is TRBV7-8 and J usage is TRBJ1-4, with 7 bases that match TRBD1. Germline V gene sequence: CDR1 SGHVS, CDR2 FQNEAQ. This CDR3 has 13 residues. Unmatched junction bases numbered 4, after V lost 4 bases and J lost 8 bases.